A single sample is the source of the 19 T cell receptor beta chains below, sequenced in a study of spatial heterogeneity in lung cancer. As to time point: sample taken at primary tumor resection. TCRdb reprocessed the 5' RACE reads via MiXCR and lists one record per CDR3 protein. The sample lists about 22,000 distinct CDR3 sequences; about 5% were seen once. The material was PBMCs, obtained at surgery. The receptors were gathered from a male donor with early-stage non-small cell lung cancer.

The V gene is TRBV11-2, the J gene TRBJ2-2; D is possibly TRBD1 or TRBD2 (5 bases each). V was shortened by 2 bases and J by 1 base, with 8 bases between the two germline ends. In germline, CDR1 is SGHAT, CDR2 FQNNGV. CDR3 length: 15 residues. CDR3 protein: CASSLWDRNTGELFF. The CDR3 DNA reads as TGTGCCAGCAGCTTATGGGACCGGAACACCGGGGAGCTGTTTTTT.

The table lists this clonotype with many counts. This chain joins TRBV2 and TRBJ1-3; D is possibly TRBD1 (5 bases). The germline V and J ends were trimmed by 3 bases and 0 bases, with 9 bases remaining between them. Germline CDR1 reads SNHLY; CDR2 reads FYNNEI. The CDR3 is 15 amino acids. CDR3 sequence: CASSDRGLSGNTIYF. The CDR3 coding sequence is TGTGCCAGCAGTGATAGGGGACTCTCTGGAAACACCATATATTTT.

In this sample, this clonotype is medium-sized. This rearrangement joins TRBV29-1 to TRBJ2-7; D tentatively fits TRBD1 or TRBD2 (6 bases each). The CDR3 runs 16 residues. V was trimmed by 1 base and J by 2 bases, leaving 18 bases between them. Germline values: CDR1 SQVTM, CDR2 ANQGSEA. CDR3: CSVEGGAVGGPYEQYF. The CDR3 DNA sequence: TGCAGCGTTGAAGGCGGTGCAGTTGGGGGGCCCTACGAGCAGTACTTC.

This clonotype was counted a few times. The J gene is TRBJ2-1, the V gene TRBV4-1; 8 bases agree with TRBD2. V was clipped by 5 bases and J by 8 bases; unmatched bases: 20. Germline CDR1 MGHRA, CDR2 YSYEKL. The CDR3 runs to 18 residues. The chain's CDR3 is CASSSRGVAGFPWDEQFF. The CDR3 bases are TGCGCCAGCAGCTCAAGGGGGGTAGCGGGGTTCCCCTGGGATGAGCAGTTCTTC.

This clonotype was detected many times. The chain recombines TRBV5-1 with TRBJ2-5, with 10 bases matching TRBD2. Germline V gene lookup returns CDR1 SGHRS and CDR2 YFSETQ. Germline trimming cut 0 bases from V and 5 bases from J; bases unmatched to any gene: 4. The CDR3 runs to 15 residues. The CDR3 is CASSLGLAGDETQYF. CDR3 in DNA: TGCGCCAGCAGCTTGGGCCTAGCGGGAGACGAGACCCAGTACTTC.

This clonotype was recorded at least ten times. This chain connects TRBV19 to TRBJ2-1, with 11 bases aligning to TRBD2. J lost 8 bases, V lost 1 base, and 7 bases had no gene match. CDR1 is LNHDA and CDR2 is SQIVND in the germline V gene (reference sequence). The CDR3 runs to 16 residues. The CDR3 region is CASSIASSGGRDEQFF. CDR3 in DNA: TGTGCCAGTAGTATAGCGTCTAGCGGGGGGCGGGATGAGCAGTTCTTC.

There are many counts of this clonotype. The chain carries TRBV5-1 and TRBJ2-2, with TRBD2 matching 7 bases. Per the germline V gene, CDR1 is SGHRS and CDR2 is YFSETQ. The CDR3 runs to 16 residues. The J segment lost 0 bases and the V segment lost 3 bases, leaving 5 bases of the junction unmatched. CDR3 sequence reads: CASSSGAGSNTGELFF. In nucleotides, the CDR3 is TGCGCCAGCAGCTCAGGAGCGGGGTCGAACACCGGGGAGCTGTTTTTT.

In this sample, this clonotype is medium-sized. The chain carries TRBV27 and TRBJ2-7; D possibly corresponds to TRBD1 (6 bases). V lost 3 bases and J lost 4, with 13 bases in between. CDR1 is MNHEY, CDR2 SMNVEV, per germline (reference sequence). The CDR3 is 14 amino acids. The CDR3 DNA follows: TGTGCCAGCAGTTTCACAGGGTCCTTTTACGAGCAGTACTTC. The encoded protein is CASSFTGSFYEQYF.

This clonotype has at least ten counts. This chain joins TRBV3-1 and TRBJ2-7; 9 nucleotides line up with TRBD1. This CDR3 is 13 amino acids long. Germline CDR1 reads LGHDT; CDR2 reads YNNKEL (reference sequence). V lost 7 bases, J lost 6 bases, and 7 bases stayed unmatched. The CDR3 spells CASNLQGAGEQYF. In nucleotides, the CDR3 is TGTGCCAGCAACTTACAGGGGGCGGGCGAGCAGTACTTC.

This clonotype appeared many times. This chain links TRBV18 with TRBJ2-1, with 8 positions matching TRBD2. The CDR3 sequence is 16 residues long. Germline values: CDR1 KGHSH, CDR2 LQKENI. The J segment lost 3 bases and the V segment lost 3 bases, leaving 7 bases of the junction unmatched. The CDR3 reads CASSPAPSGGYNEQFF. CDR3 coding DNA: TGTGCCAGCTCACCCGCCCCGAGCGGGGGCTACAATGAGCAGTTCTTC.

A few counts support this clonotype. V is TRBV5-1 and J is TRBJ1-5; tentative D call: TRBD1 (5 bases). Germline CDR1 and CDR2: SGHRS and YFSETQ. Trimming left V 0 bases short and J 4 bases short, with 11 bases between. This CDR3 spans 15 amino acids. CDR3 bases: TGCGCCAGCAGCTTGGATGGGGGTTGGAATCAGCCCCAGCATTTT. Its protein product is CASSLDGGWNQPQHF.

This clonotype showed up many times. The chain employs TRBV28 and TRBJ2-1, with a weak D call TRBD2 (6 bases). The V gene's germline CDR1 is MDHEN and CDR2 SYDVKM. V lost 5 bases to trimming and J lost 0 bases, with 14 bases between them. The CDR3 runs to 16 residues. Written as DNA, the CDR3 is TGTGCCAGCAGTGGGGGACTCGATTTCTCCTACAATGAGCAGTTCTTC. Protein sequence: CASSGGLDFSYNEQFF.

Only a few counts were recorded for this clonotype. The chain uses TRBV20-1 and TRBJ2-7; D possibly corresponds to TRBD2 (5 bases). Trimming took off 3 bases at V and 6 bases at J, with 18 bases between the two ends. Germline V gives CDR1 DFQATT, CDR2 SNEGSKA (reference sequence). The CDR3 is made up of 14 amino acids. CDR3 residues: CSARRFRTGREQYF. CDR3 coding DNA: TGCAGTGCTAGGAGATTTAGGACTGGTCGCGAGCAGTACTTC.

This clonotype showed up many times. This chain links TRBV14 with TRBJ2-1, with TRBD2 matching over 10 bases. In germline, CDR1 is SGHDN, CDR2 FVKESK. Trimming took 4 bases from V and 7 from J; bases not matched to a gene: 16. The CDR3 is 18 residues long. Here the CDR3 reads CASSRSGLANPRTNEQFF. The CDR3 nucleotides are TGTGCCAGCAGCCGATCGGGACTAGCGAACCCTAGGACGAATGAGCAGTTCTTC.

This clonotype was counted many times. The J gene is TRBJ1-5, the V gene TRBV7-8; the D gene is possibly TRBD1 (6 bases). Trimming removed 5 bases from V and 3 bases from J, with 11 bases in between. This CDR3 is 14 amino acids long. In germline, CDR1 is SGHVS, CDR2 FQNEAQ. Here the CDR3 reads CASSPPGANQPQHF. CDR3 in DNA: TGTGCCAGCAGCCCCCCAGGGGCCAATCAGCCCCAGCATTTT.

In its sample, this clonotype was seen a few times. This CDR3 is CASRLDNSGANVLTF. The CDR3 nucleotides read TGTGCCAGCAGGCTGGACAACTCTGGGGCCAACGTCCTGACTTTC. The gene calls are TRBV11-3 and TRBJ2-6; D is possibly TRBD1 (5 bases). CDR3 size: 15 residues. The V end lost 6 bases, the J end lost 0 bases, and 9 bases lay between the germline ends. In germline, CDR1 is SGHNT, CDR2 YENEEA.

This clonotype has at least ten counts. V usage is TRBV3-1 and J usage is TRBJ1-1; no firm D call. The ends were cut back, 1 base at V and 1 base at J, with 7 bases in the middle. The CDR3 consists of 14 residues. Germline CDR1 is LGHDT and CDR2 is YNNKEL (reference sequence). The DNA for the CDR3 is TGTGCCAGCAGCCAAGGTTCACCGAACACTGAAGCTTTCTTT. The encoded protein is CASSQGSPNTEAFF.

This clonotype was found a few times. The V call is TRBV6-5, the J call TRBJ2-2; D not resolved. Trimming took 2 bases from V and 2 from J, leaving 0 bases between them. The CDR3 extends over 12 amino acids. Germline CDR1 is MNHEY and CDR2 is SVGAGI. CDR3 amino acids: CASSYNTGELFF. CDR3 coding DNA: TGTGCCAGCAGTTACAACACCGGGGAGCTGTTTTTT.

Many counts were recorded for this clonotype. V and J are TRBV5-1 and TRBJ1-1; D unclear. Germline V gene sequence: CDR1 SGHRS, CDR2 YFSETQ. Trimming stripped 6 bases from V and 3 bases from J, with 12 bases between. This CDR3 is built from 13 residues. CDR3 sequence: CASTDESHTEAFF. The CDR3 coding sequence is TGCGCCAGCACGGATGAGTCTCACACTGAAGCTTTCTTT. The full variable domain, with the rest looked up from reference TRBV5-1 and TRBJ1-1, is KAGVTQTPRYLIKTRGQQVTLSCSPISGHRSVSWYQQTPGQGLQFLFEYFSETQRNKGNFPGRFSGRQFSNSRSEMNVSTLELGDSALYLCASTDESHTEAFFGQGTRLTVV.